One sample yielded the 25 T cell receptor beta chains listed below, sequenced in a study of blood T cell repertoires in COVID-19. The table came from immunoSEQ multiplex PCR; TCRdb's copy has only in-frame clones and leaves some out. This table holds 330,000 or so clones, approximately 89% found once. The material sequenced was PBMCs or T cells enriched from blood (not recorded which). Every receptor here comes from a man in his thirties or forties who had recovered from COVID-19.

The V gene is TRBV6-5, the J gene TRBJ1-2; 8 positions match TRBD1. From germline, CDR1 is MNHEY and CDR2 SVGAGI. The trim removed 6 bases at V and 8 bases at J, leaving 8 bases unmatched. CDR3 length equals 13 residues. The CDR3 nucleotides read TGTGCCAGCAGGCCCGACAGGGGCGCGGGCTACACCTTC. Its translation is CASRPDRGAGYTF.

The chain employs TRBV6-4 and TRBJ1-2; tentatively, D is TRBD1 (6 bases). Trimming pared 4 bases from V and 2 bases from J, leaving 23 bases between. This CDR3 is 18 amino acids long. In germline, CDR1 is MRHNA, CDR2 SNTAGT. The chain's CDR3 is CASSGPFPGQGINYGYTF. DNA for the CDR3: TGTGCCAGCAGTGGCCCCTTCCCAGGTCAGGGGATAAACTATGGCTACACCTTC.

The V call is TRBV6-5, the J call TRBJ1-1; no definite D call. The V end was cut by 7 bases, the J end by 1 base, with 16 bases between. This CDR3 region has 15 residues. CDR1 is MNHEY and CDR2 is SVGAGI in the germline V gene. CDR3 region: CASITSGGRNTEAFF. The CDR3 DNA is TGTGCCAGCATTACCTCCGGCGGCAGGAACACTGAAGCTTTCTTT.

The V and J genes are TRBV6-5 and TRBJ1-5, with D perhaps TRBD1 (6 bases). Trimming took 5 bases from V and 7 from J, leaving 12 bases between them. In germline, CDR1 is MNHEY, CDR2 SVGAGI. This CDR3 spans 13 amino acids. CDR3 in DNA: TGTGCCAGCAGTACGTCTACAGGGCAGCCCCAGCATTTT. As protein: CASSTSTGQPQHF.

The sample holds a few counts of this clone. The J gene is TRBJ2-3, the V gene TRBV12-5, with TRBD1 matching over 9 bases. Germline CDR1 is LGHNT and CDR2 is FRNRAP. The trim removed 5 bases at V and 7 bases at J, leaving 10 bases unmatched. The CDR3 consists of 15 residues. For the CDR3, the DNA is TGTGCTAGTGGTACGGCGGGACAGGGACTAAATACGCAGTATTTT. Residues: CASGTAGQGLNTQYF.

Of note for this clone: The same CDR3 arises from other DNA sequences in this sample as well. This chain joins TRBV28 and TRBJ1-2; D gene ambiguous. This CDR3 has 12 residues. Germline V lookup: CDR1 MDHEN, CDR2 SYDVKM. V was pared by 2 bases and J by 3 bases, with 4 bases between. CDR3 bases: TGTGCCAGCAGTTTAGGAGACTATGGCTACACCTTC. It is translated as CASSLGDYGYTF.

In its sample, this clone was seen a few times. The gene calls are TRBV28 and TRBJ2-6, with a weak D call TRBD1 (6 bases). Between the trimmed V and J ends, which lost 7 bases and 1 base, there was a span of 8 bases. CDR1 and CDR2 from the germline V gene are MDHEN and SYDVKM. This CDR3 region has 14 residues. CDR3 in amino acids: CASTDRSGANVLTF. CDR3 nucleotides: TGTGCCAGCACGGACAGATCTGGGGCCAACGTCCTGACTTTC.

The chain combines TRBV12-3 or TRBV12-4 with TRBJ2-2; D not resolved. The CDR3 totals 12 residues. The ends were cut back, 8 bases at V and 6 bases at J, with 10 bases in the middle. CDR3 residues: CASGSYPGELFF. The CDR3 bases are TGTGCCAGCGGTTCCTATCCCGGGGAGCTGTTTTTT.

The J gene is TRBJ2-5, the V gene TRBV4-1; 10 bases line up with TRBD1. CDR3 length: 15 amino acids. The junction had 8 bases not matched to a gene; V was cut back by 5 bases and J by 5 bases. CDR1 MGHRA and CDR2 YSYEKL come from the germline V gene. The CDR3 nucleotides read TGCGCCAGCAGCAAAGGACAGGGGGTATTGGAGACCCAGTACTTC. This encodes CASSKGQGVLETQYF.

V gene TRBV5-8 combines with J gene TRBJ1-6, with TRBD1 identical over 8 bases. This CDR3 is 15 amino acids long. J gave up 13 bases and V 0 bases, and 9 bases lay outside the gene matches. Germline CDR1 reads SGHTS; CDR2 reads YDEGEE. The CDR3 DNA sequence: TGTGCCAGCAGCTTGGATGCAGGGGGCTCTTGGCCCCTCCACTTT. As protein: CASSLDAGGSWPLHF.

The CDR3 here is CASSRSSMNTEAFF. CDR3 nucleotide sequence: TGTGCCAGCAGCCGATCAAGCATGAACACTGAAGCTTTCTTT. The genes are TRBV16 and TRBJ1-1; D call uncertain. Germline CDR1 and CDR2: KGHSY and FQNENV. CDR3 size: 14 residues. The germline V and J ends were trimmed by 4 bases and 0 bases, with 9 bases remaining between them.

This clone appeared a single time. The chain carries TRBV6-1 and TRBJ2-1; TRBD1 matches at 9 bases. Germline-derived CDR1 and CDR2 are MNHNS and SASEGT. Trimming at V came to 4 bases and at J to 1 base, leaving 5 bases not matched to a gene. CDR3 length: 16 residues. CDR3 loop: CASSAIGTGSYNEQFF. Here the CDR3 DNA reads TGTGCCAGCAGTGCCATTGGGACAGGGTCCTACAATGAGCAGTTCTTC.

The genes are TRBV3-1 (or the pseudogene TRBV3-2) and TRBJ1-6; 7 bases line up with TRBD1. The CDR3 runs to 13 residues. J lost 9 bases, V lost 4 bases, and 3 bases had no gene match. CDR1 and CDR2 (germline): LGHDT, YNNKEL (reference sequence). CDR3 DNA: TGTGCCAGCAGCCTAACAGGGGCTTCACCCCTCCACTTT. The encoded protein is CASSLTGASPLHF.

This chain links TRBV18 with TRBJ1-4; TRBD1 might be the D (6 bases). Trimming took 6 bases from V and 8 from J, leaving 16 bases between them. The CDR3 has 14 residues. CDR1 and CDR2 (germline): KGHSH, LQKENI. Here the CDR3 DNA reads TGTGCCAGCTCCTTGTACGGGACAAACGAAAAACTGTTTTTT. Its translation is CASSLYGTNEKLFF.

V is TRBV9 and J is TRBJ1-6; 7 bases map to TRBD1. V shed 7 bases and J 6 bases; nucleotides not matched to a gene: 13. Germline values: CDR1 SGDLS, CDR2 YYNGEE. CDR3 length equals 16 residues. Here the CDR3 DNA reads TGTGCCAGCGGTAAAGACAGGGAAGGAGGTAATTCACCCCTCCACTTT. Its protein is CASGKDREGGNSPLHF.

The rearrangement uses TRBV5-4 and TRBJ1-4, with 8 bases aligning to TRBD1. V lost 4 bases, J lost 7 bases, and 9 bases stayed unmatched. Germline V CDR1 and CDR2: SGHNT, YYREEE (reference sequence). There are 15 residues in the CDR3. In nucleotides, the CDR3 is TGTGCCAGCAGCCAAACAGGGGGAGAGGGTGAAAAACTGTTTTTT. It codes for CASSQTGGEGEKLFF.

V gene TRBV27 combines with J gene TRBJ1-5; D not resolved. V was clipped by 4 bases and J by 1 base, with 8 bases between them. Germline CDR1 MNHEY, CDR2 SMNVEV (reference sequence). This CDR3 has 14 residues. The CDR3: CASSSGWSNQPQHF. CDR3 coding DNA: TGTGCCAGCAGTTCCGGGTGGAGCAATCAGCCCCAGCATTTT.

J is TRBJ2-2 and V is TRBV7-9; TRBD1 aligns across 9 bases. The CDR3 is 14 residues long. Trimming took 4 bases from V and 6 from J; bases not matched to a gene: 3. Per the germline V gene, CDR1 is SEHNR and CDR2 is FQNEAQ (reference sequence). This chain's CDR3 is CASSSWTGAGELFF. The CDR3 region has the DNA TGTGCCAGCAGCTCATGGACAGGGGCCGGGGAGCTGTTTTTT.

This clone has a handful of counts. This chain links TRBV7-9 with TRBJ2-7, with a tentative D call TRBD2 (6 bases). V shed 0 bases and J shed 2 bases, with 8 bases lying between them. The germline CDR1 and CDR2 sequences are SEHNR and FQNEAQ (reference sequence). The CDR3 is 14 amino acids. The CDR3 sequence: CASSLAGGAYEQYF. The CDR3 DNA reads TGTGCCAGCAGCTTAGCGGGGGGAGCCTACGAGCAGTACTTC.

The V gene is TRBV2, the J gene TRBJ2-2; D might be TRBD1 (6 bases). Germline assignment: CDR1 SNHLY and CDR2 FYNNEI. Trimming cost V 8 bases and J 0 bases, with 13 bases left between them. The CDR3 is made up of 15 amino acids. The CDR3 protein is CASRPGQSNTGELFF. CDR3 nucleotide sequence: TGTGCCAGCCGCCCCGGACAGTCGAACACCGGGGAGCTGTTTTTT. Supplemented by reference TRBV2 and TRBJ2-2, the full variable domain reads EPEVTQTPSHQVTQMGQEVILRCVPISNHLYFYWYRQILGQKVEFLVSFYNNEISEKSEIFDDQFSVERPDGSNFTLKIRSTKLEDSAMYFCASRPGQSNTGELFFGEGSRLTVL.

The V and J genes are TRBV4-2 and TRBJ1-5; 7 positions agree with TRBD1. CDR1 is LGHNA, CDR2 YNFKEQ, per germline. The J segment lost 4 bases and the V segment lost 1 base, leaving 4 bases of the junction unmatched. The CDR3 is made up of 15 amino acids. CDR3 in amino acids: CASSQVGQYNQPQHF. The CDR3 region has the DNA TGTGCCAGCAGCCAAGTGGGACAGTATAATCAGCCCCAGCATTTT.

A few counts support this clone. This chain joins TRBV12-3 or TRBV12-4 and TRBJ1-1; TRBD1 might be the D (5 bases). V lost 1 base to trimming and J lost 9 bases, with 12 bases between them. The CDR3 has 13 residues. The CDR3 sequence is CASSLEMGRKAFF. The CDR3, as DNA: TGTGCCAGCAGTTTAGAAATGGGGCGGAAAGCTTTCTTT.

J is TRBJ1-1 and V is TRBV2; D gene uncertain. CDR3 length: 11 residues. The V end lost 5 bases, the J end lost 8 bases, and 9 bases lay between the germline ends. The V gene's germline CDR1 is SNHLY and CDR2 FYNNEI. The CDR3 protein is CASSLSLEAFF. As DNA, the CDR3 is TGTGCCAGCAGTCTCTCCCTGGAAGCTTTCTTT.

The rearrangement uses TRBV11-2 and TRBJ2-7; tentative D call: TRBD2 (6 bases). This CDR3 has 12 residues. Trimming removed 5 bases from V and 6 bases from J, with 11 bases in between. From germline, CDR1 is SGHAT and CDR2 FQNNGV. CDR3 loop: CASSIRDSEQYF. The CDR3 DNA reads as TGTGCCAGCAGCATTCGGGACTCCGAGCAGTACTTC.

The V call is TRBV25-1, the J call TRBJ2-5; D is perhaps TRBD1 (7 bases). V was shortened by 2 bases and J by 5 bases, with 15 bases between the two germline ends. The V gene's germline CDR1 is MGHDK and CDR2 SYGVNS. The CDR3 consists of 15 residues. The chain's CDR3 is CASSERRGRGETQYF. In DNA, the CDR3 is TGTGCCAGCAGTGAAAGGAGGGGGCGAGGGGAGACCCAGTACTTC.